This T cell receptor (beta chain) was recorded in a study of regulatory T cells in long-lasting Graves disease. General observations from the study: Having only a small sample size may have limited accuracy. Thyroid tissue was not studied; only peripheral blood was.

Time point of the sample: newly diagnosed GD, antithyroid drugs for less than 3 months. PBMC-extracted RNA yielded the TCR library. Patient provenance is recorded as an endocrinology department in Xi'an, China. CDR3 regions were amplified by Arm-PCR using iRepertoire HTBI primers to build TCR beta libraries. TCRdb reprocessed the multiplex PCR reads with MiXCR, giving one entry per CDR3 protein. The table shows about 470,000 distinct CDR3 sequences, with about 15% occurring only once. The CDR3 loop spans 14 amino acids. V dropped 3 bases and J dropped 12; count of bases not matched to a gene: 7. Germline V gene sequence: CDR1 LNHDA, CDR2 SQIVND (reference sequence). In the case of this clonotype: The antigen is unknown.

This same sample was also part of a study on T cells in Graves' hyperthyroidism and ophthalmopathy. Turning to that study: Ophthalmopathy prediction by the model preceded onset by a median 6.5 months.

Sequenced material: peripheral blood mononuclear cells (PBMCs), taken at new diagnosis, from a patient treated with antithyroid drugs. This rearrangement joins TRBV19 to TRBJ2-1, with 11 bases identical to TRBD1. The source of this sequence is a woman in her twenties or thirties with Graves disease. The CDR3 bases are TGTGCCAGTAGTATCGGGACAGGGGGTTTTAGGCAGTTCTTC. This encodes CASSIGTGGFRQFF.